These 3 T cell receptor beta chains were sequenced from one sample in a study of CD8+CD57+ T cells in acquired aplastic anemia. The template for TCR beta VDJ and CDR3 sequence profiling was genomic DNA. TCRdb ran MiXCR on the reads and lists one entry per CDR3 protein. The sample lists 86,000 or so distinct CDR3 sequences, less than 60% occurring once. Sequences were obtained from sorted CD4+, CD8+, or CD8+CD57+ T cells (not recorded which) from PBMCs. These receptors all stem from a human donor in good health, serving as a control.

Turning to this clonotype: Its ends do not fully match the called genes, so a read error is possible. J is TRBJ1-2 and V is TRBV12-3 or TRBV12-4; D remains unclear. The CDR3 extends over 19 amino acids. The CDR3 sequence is CASSKTKRASIHKNYGYAF. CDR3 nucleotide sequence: TGTGCCAGCAGCAAAACAAAGCGGGCTTCCATACACAAAAACTATGGCTACGCCTTC.

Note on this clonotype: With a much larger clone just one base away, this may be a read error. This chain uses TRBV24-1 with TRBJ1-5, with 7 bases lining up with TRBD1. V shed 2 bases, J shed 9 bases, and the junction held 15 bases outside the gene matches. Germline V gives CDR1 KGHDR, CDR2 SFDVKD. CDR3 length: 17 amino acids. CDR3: CATSDSDTTGCRWPQHF. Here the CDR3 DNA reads TGTGCCACCAGTGATTCGGATACGACAGGGTGTCGATGGCCCCAGCATTTT.

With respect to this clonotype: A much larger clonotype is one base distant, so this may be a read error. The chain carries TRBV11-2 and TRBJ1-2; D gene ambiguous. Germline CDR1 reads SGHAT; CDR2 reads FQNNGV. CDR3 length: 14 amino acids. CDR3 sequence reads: CASTLGGFNYGNTF. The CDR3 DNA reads TGTGCCAGCACCCTAGGCGGATTCAACTATGGCAACACCTTC.